These T cell receptor beta chains were read from a single sample in a study of cytomegalovirus exposure and HLA in healthy donors. Clones were sequenced by immunoSEQ multiplex PCR, and TCRdb holds only the in-frame ones, with some missing. The sample comprises over 150,000 clones, roughly 87% of which are singletons, and roughly 0.24% rests with the top ten. The sequencing sample was made of PBMCs. The receptor set was obtained from a girl in the first two years of life in good health and CMV-seronegative. Both conserved end residues are part of each CDR3. A D gene is named only where the DNA matches it firmly. Not all rows give a size; the values are once, few, many and, for expanded clones, a class.

j_call	clone_size	v_call	d_call	cdr3_aa	cdr3_nt
TRBJ1-4	-	TRBV30	-	CAWSPPGGIHLF	TGTGCCTGGAGTCCCCCGGGGGGGATCCATTTATTT
TRBJ1-1	-	TRBV13	-	CASSQSGGHEAFF	TGTGCCAGCAGCCAATCGGGGGGTCATGAAGCTTTCTTT
TRBJ2-7	-	TRBV9	-	CASSVEAGTYYEQYF	TGTGCCAGCAGCGTAGAGGCAGGTACCTACTACGAGCAGTACTTC
TRBJ1-6	-	TRBV2	-	CASSPSGPLNNSPLHF	TGTGCCAGCAGTCCTTCAGGCCCTCTTAATAATTCACCCCTCCACTTT
TRBJ1-5	-	TRBV4-1	TRBD1	CASSQVGQGARQPQHF	TGCGCCAGCAGCCAAGTGGGACAGGGGGCCAGACAGCCCCAGCATTTT
TRBJ2-7	-	TRBV6-5	-	CASSYSRVYEQYF	TGTGCCAGCAGTTACTCGAGGGTCTACGAGCAGTACTTC
TRBJ1-2	-	TRBV7-2	-	CASSSYYGYTF	TGTGCCAGCAGCTCTTACTATGGCTACACCTTC
TRBJ2-3	-	TRBV18	-	CASSLAGWSGTDTQYF	TGTGCCAGCTCCCTGGCCGGGTGGTCCGGCACAGATACGCAGTATTTT
TRBJ2-3	-	TRBV9	-	CASSVHGTDTQYF	TGTGCCAGCAGCGTACACGGGACAGATACGCAGTATTTT
TRBJ1-2	few	TRBV18	-	CASSPPAGDGYTF	TGTGCCAGCTCACCCCCGGCGGGCGATGGCTACACCTTC
TRBJ2-2	-	TRBV7-3	TRBD1	CASSPWGQGRGTGELFF	TGTGCCAGCAGCCCATGGGGACAGGGAAGGGGCACCGGGGAGCTGTTTTTT
TRBJ2-3	few	TRBV4-3	TRBD2	CASSQELAGPLGYSDTQYF	TGCGCCAGCAGCCAAGAACTAGCGGGACCCCTCGGGTATTCAGATACGCAGTATTTT
TRBJ1-6	-	TRBV4-2	-	CASSQMRGRIGRSPLHF	TGTGCCAGCAGCCAGATGCGGGGGAGAATAGGGCGGTCACCCCTCCACTTT
TRBJ2-7	few	TRBV29-1	TRBD1	CSVDLGTGGYEQYF	TGCAGCGTTGACCTTGGGACAGGGGGCTACGAGCAGTACTTC
TRBJ2-7	once	TRBV5-1	-	CASSLGGHHNYEQYF	TGCGCCAGCAGCTTGGGGGGACATCATAACTACGAGCAGTACTTC